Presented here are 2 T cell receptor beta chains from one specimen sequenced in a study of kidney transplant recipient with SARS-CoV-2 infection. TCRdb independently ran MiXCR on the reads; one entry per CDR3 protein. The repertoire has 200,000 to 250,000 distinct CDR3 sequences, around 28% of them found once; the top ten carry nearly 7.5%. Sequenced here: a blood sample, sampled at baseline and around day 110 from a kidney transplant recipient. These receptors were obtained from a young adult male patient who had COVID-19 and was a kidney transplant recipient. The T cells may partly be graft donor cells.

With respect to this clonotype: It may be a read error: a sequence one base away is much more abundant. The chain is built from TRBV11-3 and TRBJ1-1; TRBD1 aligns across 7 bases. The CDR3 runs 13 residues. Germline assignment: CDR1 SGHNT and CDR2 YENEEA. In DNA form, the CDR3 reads TGTGCCAGCAGCCCAGGGACAGCGAATGAAGCTCTCTTT. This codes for CASSPGTANEALF.

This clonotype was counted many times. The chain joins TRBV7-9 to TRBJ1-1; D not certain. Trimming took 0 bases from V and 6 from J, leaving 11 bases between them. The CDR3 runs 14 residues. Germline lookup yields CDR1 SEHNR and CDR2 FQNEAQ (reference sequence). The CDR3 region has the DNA TGTGCCAGCAGCTTAGCAGAGCTTACCGCTGAAGCTTTCTTT. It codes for CASSLAELTAEAFF.